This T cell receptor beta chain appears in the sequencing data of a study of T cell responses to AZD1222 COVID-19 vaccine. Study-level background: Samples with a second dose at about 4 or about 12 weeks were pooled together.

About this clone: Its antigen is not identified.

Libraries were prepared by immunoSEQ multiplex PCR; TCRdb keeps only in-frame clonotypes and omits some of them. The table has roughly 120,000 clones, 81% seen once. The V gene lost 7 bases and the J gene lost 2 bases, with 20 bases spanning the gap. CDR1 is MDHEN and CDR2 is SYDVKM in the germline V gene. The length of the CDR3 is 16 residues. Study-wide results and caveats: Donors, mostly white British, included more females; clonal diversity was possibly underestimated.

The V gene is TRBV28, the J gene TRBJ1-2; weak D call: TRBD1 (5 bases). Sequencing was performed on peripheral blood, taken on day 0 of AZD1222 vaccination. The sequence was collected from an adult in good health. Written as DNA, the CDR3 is TGTGCCAGCACTTCATATTCGGGGGGATCCAACTATGGCTACACCTTC. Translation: CASTSYSGGSNYGYTF.